Below, 6 T cell receptor beta chains from the same sample are listed, as sequenced in a study of blood T cells in healthy people across ages (dated by TCRdb to about 2015). Library prep was done by 5' RACE. TCRdb records Illumina HiSeq 2500 as the sequencer. The second PCR ran for about 6 to 11 cycles and used a J-beta primer mix along with a sample-barcoded 5' primer. TCRdb reprocessing: public reads trimmed at Q25 with fastp, clones called with MiXCR, in-frame beta chains kept. One record per CDR3 amino acid sequence lists the most common genes and DNA. In this sample the table shows hundreds of thousands of distinct CDR3 sequences, roughly 50% of which occur a single time. The ten largest make up roughly 22% of the sample. Sequenced sample: blood. These TCRs come from a man aged 25-45 years in good health.

This chain joins TRBV12-3 or TRBV12-4 and TRBJ1-1; D call uncertain. This CDR3 has 15 amino acids. Trimming removed 1 base from V and 4 bases from J, with 13 bases in between. The CDR3, as DNA: TGTGCCAGCAGTTTAGTGAACAAACCCCTCACTGAAGCTTTCTTT. Its translation is CASSLVNKPLTEAFF.

V usage is TRBV6-1 and J usage is TRBJ2-5; a weak D match, TRBD2 (6 bases). V was cut by 1 base and J by 4 bases, with 10 bases left in between. This CDR3 region has 14 residues. CDR1 MNHNS and CDR2 SASEGT come from the germline V gene. The CDR3 DNA follows: TGTGCCAGCAGTGAAGTGGGGGGACCAGAGACCCAGTACTTC. Its protein product is CASSEVGGPETQYF.

There are a few counts of this clonotype. The chain joins TRBV4-1 to TRBJ1-4; D gene unclear. Deletions cut 1 base from V and 4 bases from J, with 16 bases between. The CDR3 is made up of 17 amino acids. Looked up from germline, CDR1 is MGHRA and CDR2 is YSYEKL. CDR3 residues: CASSQAVRTEVNEKLFF. DNA of the CDR3: TGCGCCAGCAGCCAAGCAGTCCGAACCGAGGTTAATGAAAAACTGTTTTTT.

Here the CDR3 reads CSAPGQGKGQPQHF. The DNA for the CDR3 is TGCAGTGCTCCAGGACAGGGGAAAGGTCAGCCCCAGCATTTT. The rearrangement uses TRBV20-1 and TRBJ1-5, with 9 nucleotides matching TRBD1. Germline-derived CDR1 and CDR2 are DFQATT and SNEGSKA (reference sequence). V gave up 5 bases and J gave up 6 bases; unmatched junction bases: 8. This CDR3 has 14 amino acids.

The gene calls are TRBV9 and TRBJ2-1, with unresolved D. V lost 2 bases, J lost 9 bases, and 18 bases lay in between. In germline, CDR1 is SGDLS, CDR2 YYNGEE. This CDR3 spans 15 amino acids. CDR3 sequence reads: CASSVVAAIDTEQFF. The CDR3 DNA reads as TGTGCCAGCAGCGTTGTGGCGGCGATCGACACTGAGCAGTTCTTC.

The chain recombines TRBV7-2 with TRBJ2-7; D is undetermined. This CDR3 contains 13 residues. Trimming stripped 8 bases from V and 0 bases from J, with 11 bases between. Germline loops: CDR1 SGHTA, CDR2 FQGNSA. The CDR3 here is CASCAPASYEQYF. The CDR3 DNA reads TGTGCCAGCTGTGCCCCGGCCTCCTACGAGCAGTACTTC.